These 15 T cell receptor beta chains share one sample of origin, sequenced in a study of early T cells in non-severe SARS-CoV-2 infection. TCRdb passed the 5' RACE reads through MiXCR, listing each CDR3 protein once. The sample has about 100,000 distinct CDR3 sequences; around 13% are singletons. Sequencing used whole blood. Receptors originate from an adult who was a healthcare worker with PCR-confirmed SARS-CoV-2 infection or an uninfected control (not recorded which).

The rearrangement joins TRBV7-6 to TRBJ2-5; D is unclear. The ends were cut back, 1 base at V and 1 base at J, with 1 base in the middle. The germline CDR1 and CDR2 sequences are SGHVS and FNYEAQ. The CDR3 has 12 residues. The CDR3 is CASSLGQETQYF. The DNA for the CDR3 is TGTGCCAGCAGCTTAGGCCAAGAGACCCAGTACTTC.

This clonotype was counted between two and nine times. The chain has TRBV18 and TRBJ1-1; 10 bases agree with TRBD1. CDR1 is KGHSH, CDR2 LQKENI, per germline. Trimming removed 2 bases from V and 4 bases from J; junction bases left unmatched: 4. There are 15 residues in the CDR3. The CDR3 here is CASSPWTGGFTEAFF. The CDR3 nucleotides read TGTGCCAGCTCACCATGGACAGGGGGTTTCACTGAAGCTTTCTTT.

This clonotype was observed at least ten times. The chain recombines TRBV19 with TRBJ1-6; D gene ambiguous. CDR3 size: 12 residues. Trimming removed 5 bases at V and 8 bases at J, with 7 bases between. The germline CDR1 and CDR2 sequences are LNHDA and SQIVND (reference sequence). As DNA, the CDR3 is TGTGCCAGTAGTTTTACCGATTCACCCCTCCACTTT. Translating gives CASSFTDSPLHF.

The chain uses TRBV6-6 and TRBJ1-6; no clear D gene. The CDR3 is 13 residues long. Germline V gene lookup returns CDR1 MNHNY and CDR2 SVGAGI (reference sequence). Trimming removed 7 bases from V and 5 bases from J, with 9 bases in between. The chain's CDR3 is CASIQSNNSPLHF. The DNA of the CDR3 is TGTGCCAGCATCCAGAGTAATAATTCACCCCTCCACTTT.

This clonotype has only a few counts. This chain joins TRBV6-5 and TRBJ2-1; the D is unclear. V was cut by 7 bases and J by 5 bases, with 9 bases left in between. Per germline, CDR1 MNHEY and CDR2 SVGAGI. The CDR3 extends over 12 amino acids. CDR3 sequence: CASMKWDNEQFF. CDR3 nucleotide sequence: TGTGCCAGCATGAAATGGGACAATGAGCAGTTCTTC.

This clonotype has more than one count but fewer than ten. The V and J genes are TRBV9 and TRBJ2-5, with 8 bases aligning to TRBD2. Germline V gene sequence: CDR1 SGDLS, CDR2 YYNGEE. V gave up 4 bases and J gave up 4 bases; unmatched junction bases: 6. CDR3 size: 14 residues. The CDR3 here is CASSPGTRGETQYF. Here the CDR3 DNA reads TGTGCCAGCAGCCCAGGGACTAGGGGAGAGACCCAGTACTTC.

The chain couples TRBV12-3 or TRBV12-4 to TRBJ2-7; D gene unclear. The CDR3 is 13 residues long. V lost 5 bases, J lost 7 bases, and 15 bases lay in between. The CDR3 loop reads CASSPQVPGEQYF. In DNA, the CDR3 is TGTGCCAGCAGTCCACAAGTGCCCGGGGAGCAGTACTTC.

This chain connects TRBV5-4 to TRBJ2-1; TRBD2 matches at 11 bases. V lost 0 bases, J lost 7 bases, and 3 bases stayed unmatched. The CDR3 is made up of 15 amino acids. Germline assignment: CDR1 SGHNT and CDR2 YYREEE (reference sequence). CDR3 nucleotides: TGTGCCAGCAGCTTGGAACTAGCGGGGGATAATGAGCAGTTCTTC. As protein: CASSLELAGDNEQFF.

This chain connects TRBV7-3 to TRBJ2-1; D might be TRBD1 or TRBD2, each matching 6 bases. There are 15 residues in the CDR3. The germline CDR1 and CDR2 sequences are SGHTA and FQGTGA. Deletions cut 4 bases from V and 7 bases from J, with 17 bases between. CDR3 residues: CASSSGGPGGNEQFF. DNA for the CDR3: TGTGCCAGCAGCTCCGGGGGCCCGGGCGGAAATGAGCAGTTCTTC. The full variable domain, with the rest looked up from reference TRBV7-3 and TRBJ2-1, is GAGVSQTPSNKVTEKGKYVELRCDPISGHTALYWYRQSLGQGPEFLIYFQGTGAADDSGLPNDRFFAVRPEGSVSTLKIQRTERGDSAVYLCASSSGGPGGNEQFFGPGTRLTVL.

Regarding this clonotype: This may come from a read error, since a much larger clone is one base off. The chain recombines TRBV27 with TRBJ1-2; unclear D gene. Germline-derived CDR1 and CDR2 are MNHEY and SMNVEV (reference sequence). The CDR3 is made up of 13 amino acids. Trimming took off 5 bases at V and 1 base at J, with 8 bases between the two ends. CDR3 protein: CASSMSINYGYTF. CDR3 nucleotides: TGTGCCAGCAGTATGTCCATTAACTATGGCTACACCTTC.

This rearrangement joins TRBV6-1 to TRBJ1-5; 8 bases align to TRBD1. Germline loops: CDR1 MNHNS, CDR2 SASEGT. CDR3 length equals 15 residues. J gave up 7 bases and V 3 bases, and 8 bases lay outside the gene matches. CDR3 in amino acids: CASSDFRGPSQPQHF. CDR3 nucleotides: TGTGCCAGCAGTGACTTCAGGGGGCCTTCGCAGCCCCAGCATTTT.

This clonotype has ten or more counts. The rearrangement joins TRBV19 to TRBJ2-1, with D uncertain. The V and J ends lost 3 bases and 5 bases respectively, with 17 bases between them. This CDR3 has 16 amino acids. Per the germline V gene, CDR1 is LNHDA and CDR2 is SQIVND (reference sequence). CDR3 sequence (DNA): TGTGCCAGTAGTATCCTGCGTCCGCCGGTCCACAATGAGCAGTTCTTC. Translation: CASSILRPPVHNEQFF.

The chain employs TRBV29-1 and TRBJ2-7, with 9 bases that match TRBD1. Trimming cost V 5 bases and J 2 bases; bases outside gene matches: 4. Germline V lookup: CDR1 SQVTM, CDR2 ANQGSEA. CDR3 length: 13 residues. CDR3 nucleotides: TGCAGCGTTCGACAGGGGGGAACCTACGAGCAGTACTTC. Amino acids: CSVRQGGTYEQYF.

This clonotype occurred many times. The chain recombines TRBV24-1 with TRBJ2-5; the D is unclear. The germline gives CDR1 KGHDR, CDR2 SFDVKD. V lost 9 bases to trimming and J lost 5 bases, with 12 bases between them. The CDR3 spans 12 residues. CDR3 protein: CATEDHGETQYF. DNA for the CDR3: TGTGCCACCGAAGACCATGGGGAGACCCAGTACTTC.

The sample holds a few counts of this clonotype. The chain carries TRBV5-5 and TRBJ2-3, with 8 bases lining up with TRBD2. This CDR3 spans 16 amino acids. Germline values: CDR1 SGHKS, CDR2 YYEKEE (reference sequence). V gave up 3 bases and J gave up 7 bases; unmatched junction bases: 13. This CDR3 reads CASSSPSGGLSYTQYF. The CDR3 coding sequence is TGTGCCAGCAGCTCCCCCAGCGGGGGTCTGAGTTATACGCAGTATTTT. The full variable domain, completed using reference TRBV5-5 and TRBJ2-3, is DAGVTQSPTHLIKTRGQQVTLRCSPISGHKSVSWYQQVLGQGPQFIFQYYEKEERGRGNFPDRFSARQFPNYSSELNVNALLLGDSALYLCASSSPSGGLSYTQYFGPGTRLTVL.